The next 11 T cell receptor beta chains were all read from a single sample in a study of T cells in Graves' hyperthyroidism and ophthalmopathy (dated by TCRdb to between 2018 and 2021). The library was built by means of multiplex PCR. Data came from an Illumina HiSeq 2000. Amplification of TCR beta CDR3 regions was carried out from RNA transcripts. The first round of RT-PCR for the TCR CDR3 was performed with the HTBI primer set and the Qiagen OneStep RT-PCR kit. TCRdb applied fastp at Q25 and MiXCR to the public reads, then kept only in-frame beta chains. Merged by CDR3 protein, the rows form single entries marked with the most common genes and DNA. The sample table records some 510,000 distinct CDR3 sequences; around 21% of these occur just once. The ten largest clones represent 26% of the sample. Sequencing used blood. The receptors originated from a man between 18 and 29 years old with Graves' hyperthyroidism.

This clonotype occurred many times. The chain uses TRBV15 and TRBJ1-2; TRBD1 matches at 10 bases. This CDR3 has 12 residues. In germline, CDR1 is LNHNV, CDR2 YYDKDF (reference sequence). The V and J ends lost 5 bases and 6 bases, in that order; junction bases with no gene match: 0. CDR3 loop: CATSGQGDGYTF. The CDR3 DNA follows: TGTGCCACCAGCGGACAGGGGGATGGCTACACCTTC.

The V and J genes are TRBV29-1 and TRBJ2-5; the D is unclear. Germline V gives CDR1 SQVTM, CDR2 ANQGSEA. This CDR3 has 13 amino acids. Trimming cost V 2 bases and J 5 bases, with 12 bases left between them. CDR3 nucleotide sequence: TGCAGCGTTGAAAGGGTGATAGGGGAGACCCAGTACTTC. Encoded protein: CSVERVIGETQYF.

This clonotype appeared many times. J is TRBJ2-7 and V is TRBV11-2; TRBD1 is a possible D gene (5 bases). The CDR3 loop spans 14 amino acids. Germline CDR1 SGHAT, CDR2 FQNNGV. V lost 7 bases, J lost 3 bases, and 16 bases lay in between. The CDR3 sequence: CASTHGHRVYEQYF. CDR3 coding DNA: TGTGCCAGCACCCACGGACACCGCGTCTACGAGCAGTACTTC. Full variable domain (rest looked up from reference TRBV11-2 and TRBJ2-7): EAGVAQSPRYKIIEKRQSVAFWCNPISGHATLYWYQQILGQGPKLLIQFQNNGVVDDSQLPKDRFSAERLKGVDSTLKIQPAKLEDSAVYLCASTHGHRVYEQYFGPGTRLTVT.

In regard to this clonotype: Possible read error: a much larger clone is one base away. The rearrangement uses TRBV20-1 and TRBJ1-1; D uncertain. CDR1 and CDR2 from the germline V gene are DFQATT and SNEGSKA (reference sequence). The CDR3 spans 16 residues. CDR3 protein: CSARDLTRPMNTEACF. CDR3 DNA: TGCAGTGCTAGAGATCTGACAAGACCCATGAACACTGAAGCTTGCTTT.

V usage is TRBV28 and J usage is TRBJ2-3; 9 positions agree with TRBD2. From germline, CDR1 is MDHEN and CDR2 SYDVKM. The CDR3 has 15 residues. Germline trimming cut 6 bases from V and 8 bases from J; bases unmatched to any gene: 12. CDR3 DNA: TGTGCCAGCAGACATAGCGGGAGCGGAACTGGTACGCAGTATTTT. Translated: CASRHSGSGTGTQYF.

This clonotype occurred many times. The DNA of the CDR3 is TGTGCCAGCAGTTTCGGTGGTACAGGCAGCTTCGGCTATGGCTACACCTTC. It encodes CASSFGGTGSFGYGYTF. This sequence joins TRBV12-3 or TRBV12-4 and TRBJ1-2, with D perhaps matching TRBD1 (5 bases). CDR3 size: 17 residues. V was trimmed by 3 bases and J by 4 bases, leaving 21 bases between them.

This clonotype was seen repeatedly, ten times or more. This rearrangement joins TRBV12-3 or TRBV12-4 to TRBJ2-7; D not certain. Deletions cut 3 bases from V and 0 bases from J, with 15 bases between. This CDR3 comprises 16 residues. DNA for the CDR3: TGTGCCAGCAGTTTTTCAGGCCCTGCTAGCTCCTACGAGCAGTACTTC. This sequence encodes CASSFSGPASSYEQYF.

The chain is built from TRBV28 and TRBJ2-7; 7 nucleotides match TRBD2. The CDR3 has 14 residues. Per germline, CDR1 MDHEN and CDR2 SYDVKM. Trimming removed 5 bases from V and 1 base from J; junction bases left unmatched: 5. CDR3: CASSLGEGSYEQYF. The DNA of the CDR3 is TGTGCCAGCAGTCTAGGGGAGGGATCCTACGAGCAGTACTTC.

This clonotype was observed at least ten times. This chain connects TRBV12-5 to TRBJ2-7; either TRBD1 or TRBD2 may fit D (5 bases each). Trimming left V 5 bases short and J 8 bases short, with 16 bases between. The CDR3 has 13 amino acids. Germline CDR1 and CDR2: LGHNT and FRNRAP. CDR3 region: CASGQSGGHQQYF. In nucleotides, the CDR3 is TGTGCTAGTGGTCAATCTGGGGGTCACCAGCAGTACTTC. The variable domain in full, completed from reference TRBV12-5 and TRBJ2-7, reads DARVTQTPRHKVTEMGQEVTMRCQPILGHNTVFWYRQTMMQGLELLAYFRNRAPLDDSGMPKDRFSAEMPDATLATLKIQPSEPRDSAVYFCASGQSGGHQQYFGPGTRLTVT.

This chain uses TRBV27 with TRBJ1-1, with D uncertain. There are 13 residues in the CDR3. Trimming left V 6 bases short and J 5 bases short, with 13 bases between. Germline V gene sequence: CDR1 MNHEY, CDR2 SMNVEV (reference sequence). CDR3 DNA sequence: TGTGCCAGCAGACAATACGATGGAACTGAAGCTTTCTTT. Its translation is CASRQYDGTEAFF.

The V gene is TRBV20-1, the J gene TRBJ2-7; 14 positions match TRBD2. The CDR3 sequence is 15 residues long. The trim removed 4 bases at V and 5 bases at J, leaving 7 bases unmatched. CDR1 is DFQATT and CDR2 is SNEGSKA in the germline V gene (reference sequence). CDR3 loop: CSAILGLAGVDEQYF. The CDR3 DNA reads TGCAGTGCTATATTGGGACTAGCGGGAGTCGACGAGCAGTACTTC.